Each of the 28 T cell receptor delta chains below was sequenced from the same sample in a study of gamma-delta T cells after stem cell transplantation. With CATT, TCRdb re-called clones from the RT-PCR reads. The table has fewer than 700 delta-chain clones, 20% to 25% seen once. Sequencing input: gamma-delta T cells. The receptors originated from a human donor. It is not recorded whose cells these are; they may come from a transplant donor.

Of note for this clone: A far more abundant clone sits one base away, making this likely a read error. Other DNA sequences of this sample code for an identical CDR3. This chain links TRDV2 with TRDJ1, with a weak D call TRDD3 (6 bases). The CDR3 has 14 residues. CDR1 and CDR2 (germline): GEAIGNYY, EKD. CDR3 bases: TGCGCCTGTGACACCGTACTGGGTCGTTGGGAACTCATCTTT. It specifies CACDTVLGRWELIF.

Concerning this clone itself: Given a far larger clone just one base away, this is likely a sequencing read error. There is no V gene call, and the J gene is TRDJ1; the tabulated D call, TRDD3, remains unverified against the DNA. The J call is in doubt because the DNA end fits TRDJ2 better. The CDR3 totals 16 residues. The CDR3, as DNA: TGTGCCTGTGACGACCTTGGGGGATACCGTACCGATAAACTCTTCTTT. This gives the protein CACDDLGGYRTDKLFF.

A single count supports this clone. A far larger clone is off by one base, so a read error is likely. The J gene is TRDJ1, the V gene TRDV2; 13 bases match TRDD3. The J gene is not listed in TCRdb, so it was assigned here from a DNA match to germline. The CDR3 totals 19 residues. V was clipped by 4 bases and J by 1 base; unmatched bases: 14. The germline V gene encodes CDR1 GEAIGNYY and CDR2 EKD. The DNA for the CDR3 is TGTGCCTGTGAAACCGTTCTACTGGGGGATACGGCGGGCACCGATAAACTCATCTTT. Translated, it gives CACETVLLGDTAGTDKLIF.

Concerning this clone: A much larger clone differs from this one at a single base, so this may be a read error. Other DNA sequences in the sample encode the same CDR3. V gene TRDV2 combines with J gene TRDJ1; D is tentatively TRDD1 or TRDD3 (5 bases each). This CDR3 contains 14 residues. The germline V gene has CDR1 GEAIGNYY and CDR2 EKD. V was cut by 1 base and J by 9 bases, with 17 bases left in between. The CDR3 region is CACDTLRGDSELIF. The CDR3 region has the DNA TGTGCCTGTGACACGCTTCGGGGAGATAGTGAACTCATCTTT.

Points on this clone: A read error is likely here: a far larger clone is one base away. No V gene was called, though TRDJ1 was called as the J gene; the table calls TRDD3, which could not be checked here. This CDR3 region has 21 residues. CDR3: CACDTVPTSGGYLAYTAKLIF. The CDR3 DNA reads TGTGCCTGTGACACAGTTCCTACTTCTGGGGGATACCTGGCGTACACCGCTAAACTCATCTTT.

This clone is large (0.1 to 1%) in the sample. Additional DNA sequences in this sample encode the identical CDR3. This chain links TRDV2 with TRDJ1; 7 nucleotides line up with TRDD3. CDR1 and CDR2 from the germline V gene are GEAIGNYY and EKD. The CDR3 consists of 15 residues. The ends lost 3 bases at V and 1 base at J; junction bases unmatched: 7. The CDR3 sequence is CACDGLLGITDKLIF. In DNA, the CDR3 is TGTGCCTGTGACGGGTTACTGGGGATCACCGATAAACTCATCTTT.

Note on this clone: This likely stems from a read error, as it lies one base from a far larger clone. Written as DNA, the CDR3 is TGTGCCTCTGACACCTGGGGGATCGATAAACTCATCTTT. Encoded protein: CASDTWGIDKLIF. The chain combines TRDV2 with TRDJ1, with 9 nucleotides matching TRDD3. The CDR3 has 13 residues. CDR1 is GEAIGNYY and CDR2 is EKD in the germline V gene.

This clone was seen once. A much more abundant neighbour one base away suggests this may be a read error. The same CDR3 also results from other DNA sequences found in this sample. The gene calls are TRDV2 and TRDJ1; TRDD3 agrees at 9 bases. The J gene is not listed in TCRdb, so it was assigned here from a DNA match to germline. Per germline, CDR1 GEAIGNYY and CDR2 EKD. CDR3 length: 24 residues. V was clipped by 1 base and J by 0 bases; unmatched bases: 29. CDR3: CACDTIPPTRQLGIRNSDTDKLIF. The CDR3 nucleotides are TGTGCCTGTGACACTATACCTCCTACACGCCAGCTGGGGATACGCAACTCTGACACCGATAAACTCATCTTT.

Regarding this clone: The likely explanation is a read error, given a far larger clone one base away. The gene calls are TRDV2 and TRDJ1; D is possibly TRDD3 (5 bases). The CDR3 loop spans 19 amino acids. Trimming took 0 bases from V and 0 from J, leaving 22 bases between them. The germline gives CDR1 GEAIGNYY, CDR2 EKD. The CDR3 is CACDTVGTGGRPHTDKLIF. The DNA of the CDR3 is TGTGCCTGTGACACCGTGGGGACCGGGGGCCGACCCCACACCGATAAACTCATCTTT.

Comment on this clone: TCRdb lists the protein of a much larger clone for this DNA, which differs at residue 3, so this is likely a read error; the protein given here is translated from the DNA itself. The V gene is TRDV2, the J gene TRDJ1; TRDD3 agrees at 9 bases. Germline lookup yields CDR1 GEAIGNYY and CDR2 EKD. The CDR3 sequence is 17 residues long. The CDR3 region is CARDVVTGGRNTDKLIF. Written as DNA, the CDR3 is TGTGCCCGTGACGTGGTCACTGGGGGACGTAACACCGATAAACTCATCTTT.

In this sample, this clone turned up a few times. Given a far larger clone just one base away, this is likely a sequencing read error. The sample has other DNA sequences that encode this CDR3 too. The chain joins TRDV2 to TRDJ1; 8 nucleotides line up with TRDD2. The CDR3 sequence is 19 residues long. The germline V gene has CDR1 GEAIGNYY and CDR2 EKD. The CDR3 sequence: CACDTLPTRGEEYTDKLIF. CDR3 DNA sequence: TGTGCCTGTGACACACTTCCTACTAGGGGAGAAGAGTACACCGATAAGCTCATCTTT.

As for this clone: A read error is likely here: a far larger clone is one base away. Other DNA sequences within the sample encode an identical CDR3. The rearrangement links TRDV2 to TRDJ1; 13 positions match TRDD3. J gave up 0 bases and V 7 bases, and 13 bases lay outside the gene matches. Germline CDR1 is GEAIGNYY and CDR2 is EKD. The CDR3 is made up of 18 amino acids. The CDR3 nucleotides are TGTGCCTGCGACCCCCTCTTACTGGGGGATACGCACACCGATAAACTCATCTTT. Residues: CACDPLLLGDTHTDKLIF.

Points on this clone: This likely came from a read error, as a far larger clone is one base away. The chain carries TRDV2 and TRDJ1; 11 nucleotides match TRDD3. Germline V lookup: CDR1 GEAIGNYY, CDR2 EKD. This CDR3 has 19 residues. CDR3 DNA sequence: TGTGCCTGTGACTTACTGGGGGATATGCCCCCCCCACACACCGATAGACTCATCTTT. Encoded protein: CACDLLGDMPPPHTDRLIF.

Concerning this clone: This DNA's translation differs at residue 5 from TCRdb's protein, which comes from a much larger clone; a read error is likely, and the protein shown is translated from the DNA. The CDR3 is CACDIVGTYTDKLIF. In DNA, the CDR3 is TGTGCCTGTGACATCGTGGGGACATACACCGATAAACTCATCTTT. This chain uses TRDV2 with TRDJ1; tentative D call: TRDD3 (5 bases). The CDR3 is 15 residues long. Germline loops: CDR1 GEAIGNYY, CDR2 EKD. The V gene lost 2 bases and the J gene lost 0 bases, with 12 bases spanning the gap.

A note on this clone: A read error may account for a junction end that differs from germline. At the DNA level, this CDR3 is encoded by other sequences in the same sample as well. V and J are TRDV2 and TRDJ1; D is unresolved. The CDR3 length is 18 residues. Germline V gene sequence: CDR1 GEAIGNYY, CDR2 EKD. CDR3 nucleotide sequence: TGTGCCTGTGACACTGTGAGTGGATCACTCCCTCGTACCGATAAACTCACCTTT. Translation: CACDTVSGSLPRTDKLTF.

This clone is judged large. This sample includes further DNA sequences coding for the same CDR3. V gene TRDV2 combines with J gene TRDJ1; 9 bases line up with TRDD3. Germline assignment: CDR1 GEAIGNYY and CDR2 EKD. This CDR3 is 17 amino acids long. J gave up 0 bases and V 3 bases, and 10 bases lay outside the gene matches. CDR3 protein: CACDPLGDRGYTDKLIF. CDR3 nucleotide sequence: TGTGCCTGTGACCCACTGGGGGACCGAGGGTACACCGATAAACTCATCTTT.

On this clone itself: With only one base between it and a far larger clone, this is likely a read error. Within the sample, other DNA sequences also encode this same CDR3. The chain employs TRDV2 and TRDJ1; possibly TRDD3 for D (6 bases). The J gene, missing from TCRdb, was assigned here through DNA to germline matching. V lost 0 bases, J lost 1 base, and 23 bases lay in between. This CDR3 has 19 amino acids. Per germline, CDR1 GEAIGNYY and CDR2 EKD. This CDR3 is CACDTVLLGDTAGTDKLIF. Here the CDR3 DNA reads TGTGCCTGTGACACCGTTCTACTGGGTGATACGGCGGGCACCGATAAACTCATCTTT.

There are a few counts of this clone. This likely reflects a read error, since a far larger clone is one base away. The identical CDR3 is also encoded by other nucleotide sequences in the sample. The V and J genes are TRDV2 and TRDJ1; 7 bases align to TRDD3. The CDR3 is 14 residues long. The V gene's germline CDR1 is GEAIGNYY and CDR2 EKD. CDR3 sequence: CACDPIRGIEKLIF. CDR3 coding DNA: TGCGCCTGTGACCCGATACGGGGGATTGAAAAACTCATCTTT.

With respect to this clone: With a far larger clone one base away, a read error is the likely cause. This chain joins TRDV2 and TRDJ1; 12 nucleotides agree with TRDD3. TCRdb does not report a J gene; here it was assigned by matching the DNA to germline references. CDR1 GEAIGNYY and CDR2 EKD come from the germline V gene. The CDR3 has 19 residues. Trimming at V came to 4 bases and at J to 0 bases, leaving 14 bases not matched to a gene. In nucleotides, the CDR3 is TGTGCCTGTGAAACCGTAAGTACTGGGGGATACCCGTACACCGATAAACTCATCTTT. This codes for CACETVSTGGYPYTDKLIF.

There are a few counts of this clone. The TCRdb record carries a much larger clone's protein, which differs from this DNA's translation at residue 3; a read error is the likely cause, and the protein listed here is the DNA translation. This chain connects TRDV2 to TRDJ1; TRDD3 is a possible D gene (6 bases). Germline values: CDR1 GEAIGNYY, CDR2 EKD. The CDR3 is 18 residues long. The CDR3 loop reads CAYDSVSTEGGHTDKLIF. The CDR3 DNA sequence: TGTGCCTATGACTCAGTTTCTACAGAAGGGGGACACACCGATAAACTCATCTTT.

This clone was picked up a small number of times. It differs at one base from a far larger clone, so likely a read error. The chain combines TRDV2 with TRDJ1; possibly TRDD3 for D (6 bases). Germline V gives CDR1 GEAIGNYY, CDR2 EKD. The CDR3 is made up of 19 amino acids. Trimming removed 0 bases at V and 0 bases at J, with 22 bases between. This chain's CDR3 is CACDTVSTGRYPYTDKLIF. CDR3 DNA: TGTGCCTGTGACACCGTAAGTACTGGGCGATACCCGTACACCGATAAACTCATCTTT.

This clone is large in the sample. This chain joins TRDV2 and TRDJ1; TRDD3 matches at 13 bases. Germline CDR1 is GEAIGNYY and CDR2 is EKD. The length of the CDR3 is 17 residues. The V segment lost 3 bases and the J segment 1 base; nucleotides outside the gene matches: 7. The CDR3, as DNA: TGTGCCTGTGACCCTTTGACTGGGGGATACGGCACCGATAAACTCATCTTT. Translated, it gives CACDPLTGGYGTDKLIF.

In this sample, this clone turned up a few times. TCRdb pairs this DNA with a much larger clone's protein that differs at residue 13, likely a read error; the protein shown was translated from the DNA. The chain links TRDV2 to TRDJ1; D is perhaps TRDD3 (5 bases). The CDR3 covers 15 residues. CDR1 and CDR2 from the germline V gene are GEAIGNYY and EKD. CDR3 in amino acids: CACDTVGTYTDKPIF. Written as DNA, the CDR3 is TGTGCCTGTGACACCGTGGGGACATACACCGATAAACCCATCTTT.

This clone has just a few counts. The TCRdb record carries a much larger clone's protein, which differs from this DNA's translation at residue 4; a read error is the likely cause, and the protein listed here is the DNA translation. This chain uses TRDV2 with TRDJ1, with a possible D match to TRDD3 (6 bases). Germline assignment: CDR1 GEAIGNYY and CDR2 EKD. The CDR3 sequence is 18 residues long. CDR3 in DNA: TGTGCCTGTGGCACCGTCAGCGGGGATCCGAGGTACACCGATAAACTCATCTTT. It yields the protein CACGTVSGDPRYTDKLIF.

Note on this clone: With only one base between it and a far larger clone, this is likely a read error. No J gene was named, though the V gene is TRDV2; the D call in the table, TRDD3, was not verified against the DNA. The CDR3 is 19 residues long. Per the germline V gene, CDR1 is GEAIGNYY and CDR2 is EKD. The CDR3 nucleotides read TGTGCCTGTGACACCGTTATGTCTACTGGGGGCCCTGTCACCGATAAACTCACCTTT. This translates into CACDTVMSTGGPVTDKLTF.

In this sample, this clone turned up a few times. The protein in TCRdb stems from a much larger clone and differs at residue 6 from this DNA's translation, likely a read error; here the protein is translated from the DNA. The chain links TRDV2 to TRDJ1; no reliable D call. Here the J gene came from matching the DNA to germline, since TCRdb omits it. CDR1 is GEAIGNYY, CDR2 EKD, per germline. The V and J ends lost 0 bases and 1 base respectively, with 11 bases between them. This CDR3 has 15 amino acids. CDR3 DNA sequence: TGTGCCTGTGACACCGGGACGGCGGCCACCGATAAACTCATCTTT. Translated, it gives CACDTGTAATDKLIF.

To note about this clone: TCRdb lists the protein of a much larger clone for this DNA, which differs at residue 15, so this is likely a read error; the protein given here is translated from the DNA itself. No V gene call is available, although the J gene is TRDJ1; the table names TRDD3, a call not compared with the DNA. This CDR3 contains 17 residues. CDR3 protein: CACDTLGDKEYTDKFIF. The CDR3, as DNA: TGTGCCTGTGACACTTTGGGGGATAAAGAGTACACCGATAAATTCATCTTT.

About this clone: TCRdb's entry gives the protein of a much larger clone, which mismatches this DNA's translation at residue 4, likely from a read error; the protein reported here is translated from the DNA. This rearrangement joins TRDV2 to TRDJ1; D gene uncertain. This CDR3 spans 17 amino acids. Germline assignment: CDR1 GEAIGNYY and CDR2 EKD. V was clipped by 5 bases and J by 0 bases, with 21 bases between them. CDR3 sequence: CACGPLLSGPYTDKLIF. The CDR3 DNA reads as TGTGCCTGTGGCCCCTTACTGAGTGGGCCCTACACCGATAAACTCATCTTT.